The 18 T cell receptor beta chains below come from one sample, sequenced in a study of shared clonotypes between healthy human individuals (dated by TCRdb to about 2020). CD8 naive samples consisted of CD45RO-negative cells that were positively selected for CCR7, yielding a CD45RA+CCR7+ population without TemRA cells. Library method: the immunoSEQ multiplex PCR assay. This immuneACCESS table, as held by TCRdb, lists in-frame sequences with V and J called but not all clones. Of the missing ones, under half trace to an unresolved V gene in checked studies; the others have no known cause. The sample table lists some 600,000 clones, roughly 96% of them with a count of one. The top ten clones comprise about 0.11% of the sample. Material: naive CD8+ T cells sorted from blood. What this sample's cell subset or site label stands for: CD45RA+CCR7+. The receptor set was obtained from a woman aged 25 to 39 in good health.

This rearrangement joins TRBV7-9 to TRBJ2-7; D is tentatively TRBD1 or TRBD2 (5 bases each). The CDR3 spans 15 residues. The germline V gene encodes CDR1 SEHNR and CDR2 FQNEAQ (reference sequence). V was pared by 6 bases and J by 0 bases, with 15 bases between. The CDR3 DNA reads TGTGCCAGCAGTCCTTTTACGGGGACCTCCTACGAGCAGTACTTC. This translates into CASSPFTGTSYEQYF.

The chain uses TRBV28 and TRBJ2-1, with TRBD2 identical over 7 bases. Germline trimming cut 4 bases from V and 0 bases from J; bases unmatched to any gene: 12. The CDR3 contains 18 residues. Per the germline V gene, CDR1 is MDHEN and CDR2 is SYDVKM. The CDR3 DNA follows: TGTGCCAGCAGTTCTCCCTCTAGCGGCTCGAGCTCCTACAATGAGCAGTTCTTC. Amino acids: CASSSPSSGSSSYNEQFF.

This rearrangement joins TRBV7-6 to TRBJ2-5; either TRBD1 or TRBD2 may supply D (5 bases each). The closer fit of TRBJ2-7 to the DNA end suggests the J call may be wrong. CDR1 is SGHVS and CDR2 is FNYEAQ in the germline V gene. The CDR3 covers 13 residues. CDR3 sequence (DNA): TGTGCCAGCAGCTTAGGGGGACGGTACGAGCAGTACTTC. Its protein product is CASSLGGRYEQYF.

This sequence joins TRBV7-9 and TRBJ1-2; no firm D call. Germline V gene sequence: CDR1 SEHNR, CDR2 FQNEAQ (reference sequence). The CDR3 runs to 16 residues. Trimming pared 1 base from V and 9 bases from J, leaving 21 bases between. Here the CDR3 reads CASSLGGQPSRSSYTF. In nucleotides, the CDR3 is TGTGCCAGCAGCTTAGGCGGGCAGCCGTCCCGCTCAAGCTACACCTTC. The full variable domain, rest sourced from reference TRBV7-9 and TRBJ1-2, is DTGVSQNPRHKITKRGQNVTFRCDPISEHNRLYWYRQTLGQGPEFLTYFQNEAQLEKSRLLSDRFSAERPKGSFSTLEIQRTEQGDSAMYLCASSLGGQPSRSSYTFGSGTRLTVV.

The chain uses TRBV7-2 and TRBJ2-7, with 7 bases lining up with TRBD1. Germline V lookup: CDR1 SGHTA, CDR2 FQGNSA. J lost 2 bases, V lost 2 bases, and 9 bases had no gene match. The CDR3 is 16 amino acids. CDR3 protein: CASSLIGGTLPYEQYF. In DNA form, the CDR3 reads TGTGCCAGCAGCTTAATAGGGGGCACCCTACCCTACGAGCAGTACTTC.

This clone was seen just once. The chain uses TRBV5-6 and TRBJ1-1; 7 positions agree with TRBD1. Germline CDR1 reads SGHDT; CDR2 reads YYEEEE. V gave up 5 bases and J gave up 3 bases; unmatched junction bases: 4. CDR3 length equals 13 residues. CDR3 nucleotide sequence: TGTGCCAGCAGGGACCAGGGGGACACTGAAGCTTTCTTT. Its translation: CASRDQGDTEAFF.

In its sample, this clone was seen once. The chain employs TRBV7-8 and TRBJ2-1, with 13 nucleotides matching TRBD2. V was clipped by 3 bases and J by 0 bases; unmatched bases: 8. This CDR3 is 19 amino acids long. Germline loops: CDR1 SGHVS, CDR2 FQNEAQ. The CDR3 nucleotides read TGTGCCAGCAGCTTGGGAACTAGCGGGAGGGTGAGCTCCTACAATGAGCAGTTCTTC. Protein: CASSLGTSGRVSSYNEQFF. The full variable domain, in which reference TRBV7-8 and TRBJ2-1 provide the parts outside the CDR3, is GAGVSQSPRYKVAKRGQDVALRCDPISGHVSLFWYQQALGQGPEFLTYFQNEAQLDKSGLPSDRFFAERPEGSVSTLKIQRTQQEDSAVYLCASSLGTSGRVSSYNEQFFGPGTRLTVL.

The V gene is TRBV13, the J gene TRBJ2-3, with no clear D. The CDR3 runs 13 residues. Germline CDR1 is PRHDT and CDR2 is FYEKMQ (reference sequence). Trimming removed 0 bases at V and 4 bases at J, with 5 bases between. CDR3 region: CASSLGAPDTQYF. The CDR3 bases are TGTGCCAGCAGCTTAGGAGCGCCAGATACGCAGTATTTT.

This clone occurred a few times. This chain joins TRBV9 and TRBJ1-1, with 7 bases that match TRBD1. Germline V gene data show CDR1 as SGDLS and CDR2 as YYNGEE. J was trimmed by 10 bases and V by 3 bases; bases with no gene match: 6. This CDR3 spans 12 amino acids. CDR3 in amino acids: CASSGQGLGAFF. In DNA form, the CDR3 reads TGTGCCAGCAGCGGACAGGGTCTCGGAGCTTTCTTT.

CDR3 coding DNA: TGTGCCAGCAGCGGGGGCCGGGACCCCGCCTACGAGCAGTACTTC. Encoded protein: CASSGGRDPAYEQYF. The rearrangement links TRBV7-9 to TRBJ2-7; D is perhaps TRBD1 (6 bases). Germline CDR1 and CDR2: SEHNR and FQNEAQ (reference sequence). The ends were cut back, 5 bases at V and 2 bases at J, with 16 bases in the middle. CDR3 length: 15 residues.

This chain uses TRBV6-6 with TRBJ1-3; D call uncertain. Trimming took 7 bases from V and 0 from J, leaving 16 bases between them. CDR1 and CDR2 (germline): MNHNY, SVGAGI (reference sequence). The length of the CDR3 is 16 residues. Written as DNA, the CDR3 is TGTGCCAGCACTACTAGTGGGAGCCTCTCTGGAAACACCATATATTTT. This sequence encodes CASTTSGSLSGNTIYF.

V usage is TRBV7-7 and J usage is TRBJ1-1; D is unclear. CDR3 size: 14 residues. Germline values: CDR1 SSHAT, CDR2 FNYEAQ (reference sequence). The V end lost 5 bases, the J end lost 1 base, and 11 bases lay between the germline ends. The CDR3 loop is CASSPWAKNTEAFF. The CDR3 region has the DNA TGTGCCAGCAGCCCCTGGGCCAAGAACACTGAAGCTTTCTTT.

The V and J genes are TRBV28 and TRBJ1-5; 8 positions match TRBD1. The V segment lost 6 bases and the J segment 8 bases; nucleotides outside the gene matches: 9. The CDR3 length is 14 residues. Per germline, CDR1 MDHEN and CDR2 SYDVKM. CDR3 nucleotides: TGTGCCAGCAGCTATCGCCACAGGGGGGAGCCCCAGCATTTT. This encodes CASSYRHRGEPQHF.

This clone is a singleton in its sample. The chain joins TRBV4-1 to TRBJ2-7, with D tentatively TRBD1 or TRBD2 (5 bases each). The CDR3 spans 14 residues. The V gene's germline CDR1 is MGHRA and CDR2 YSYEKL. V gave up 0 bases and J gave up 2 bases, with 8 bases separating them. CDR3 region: CASSQDLGAYEQYF. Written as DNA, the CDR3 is TGCGCCAGCAGCCAAGATCTGGGGGCCTACGAGCAGTACTTC.

DNA for the CDR3: TGCGCCAGCAGCTCCCACAGGGCGCAGGCTGGAAACACCATATATTTT. Amino acid sequence: CASSSHRAQAGNTIYF. The chain has TRBV5-1 and TRBJ1-3; D is perhaps TRBD1 (6 bases). The CDR3 has 16 residues. Trimming took 3 bases from V and 2 from J, leaving 15 bases between them. The V gene's germline CDR1 is SGHRS and CDR2 YFSETQ. The variable domain in full, completed from reference TRBV5-1 and TRBJ1-3, reads KAGVTQTPRYLIKTRGQQVTLSCSPISGHRSVSWYQQTPGQGLQFLFEYFSETQRNKGNFPGRFSGRQFSNSRSEMNVSTLELGDSALYLCASSSHRAQAGNTIYFGEGSWLTVV.

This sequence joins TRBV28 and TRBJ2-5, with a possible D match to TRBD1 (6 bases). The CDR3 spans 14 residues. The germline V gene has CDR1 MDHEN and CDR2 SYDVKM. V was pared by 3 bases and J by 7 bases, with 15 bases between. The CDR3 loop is CASSFVRGGGTQYF. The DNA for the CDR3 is TGTGCCAGCAGTTTTGTCAGGGGTGGCGGGACCCAGTACTTC.

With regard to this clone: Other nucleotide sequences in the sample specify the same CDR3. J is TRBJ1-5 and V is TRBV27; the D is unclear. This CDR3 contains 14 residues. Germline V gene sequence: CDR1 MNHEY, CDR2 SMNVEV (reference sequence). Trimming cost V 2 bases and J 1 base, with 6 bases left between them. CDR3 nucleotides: TGTGCCAGCAGTTTAGGCCAGAGCAATCAGCCCCAGCATTTT. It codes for CASSLGQSNQPQHF.

DNA of the CDR3: TGTGCCAGCAGCTTAGCCGTGAGCGGGGGGCTGACAGATACGCAGTATTTT. It translates to CASSLAVSGGLTDTQYF. The genes are TRBV7-2 and TRBJ2-3; 9 nucleotides align to TRBD2. Unmatched junction bases numbered 7, after V lost 0 bases and J lost 3 bases. CDR3 length equals 17 residues. Germline CDR1 and CDR2: SGHTA and FQGNSA.